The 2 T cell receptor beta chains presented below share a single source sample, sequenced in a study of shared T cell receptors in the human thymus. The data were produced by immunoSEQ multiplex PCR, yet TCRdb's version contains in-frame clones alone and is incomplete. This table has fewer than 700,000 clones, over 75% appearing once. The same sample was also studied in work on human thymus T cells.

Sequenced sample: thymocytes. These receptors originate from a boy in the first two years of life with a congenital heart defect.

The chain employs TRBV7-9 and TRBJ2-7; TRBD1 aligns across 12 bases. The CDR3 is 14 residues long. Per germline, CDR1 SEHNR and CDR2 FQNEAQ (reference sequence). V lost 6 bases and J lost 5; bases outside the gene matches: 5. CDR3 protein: CASSWDRGLNEQYF. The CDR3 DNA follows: TGTGCCAGCAGTTGGGACAGGGGGCTCAACGAGCAGTACTTC.

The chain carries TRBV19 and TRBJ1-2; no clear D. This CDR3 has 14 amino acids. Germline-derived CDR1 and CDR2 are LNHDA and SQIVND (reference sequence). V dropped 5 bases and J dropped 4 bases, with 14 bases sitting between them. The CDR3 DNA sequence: TGTGCCAGTAGTCGGCTCGGGGAACTCTATGGCTACACCTTC. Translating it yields CASSRLGELYGYTF.